The present T cell receptor beta chain was sequenced within a study of cytomegalovirus exposure and HLA in healthy donors. Study findings and constraints: Around 160 TCR beta chains were listed as cytomegalovirus-associated. Confirmation was obtained in vitro that a few CMV-associated chains are specific for CMV antigens.

The PCR contained 60 Vbeta and 13 Jbeta primers. Clones were read by immunoSEQ multiplex PCR, and TCRdb kept only the in-frame ones, dropping some. The sample contains 120,000 or so clones, 80% of which appear only once. Comment on this clone: The antigen is unknown.

CDR1 is MNHEY, CDR2 SMNVEV, per germline (reference sequence). This CDR3 contains 13 residues. Deletions cut 5 bases from V and 11 bases from J, with 16 bases between. The rearrangement uses TRBV27 and TRBJ2-1; D is undetermined. The receptor comes from a middle-aged man in good health and CMV-seronegative. Sequences were obtained from PBMCs. CDR3 sequence (DNA): TGTGCCAGCAGTCCCGTCCTCGGGTCCAAGCAGTTCTTC. Translated, it gives CASSPVLGSKQFF.